The present T cell receptor beta chain was sequenced within a study of identical twins. This CDR3 has 14 amino acids. V lost 7 bases and J lost 7; bases outside the gene matches: 8. Using its own MiXCR run on the 5' RACE reads, TCRdb lists one record per CDR3 protein. The sample contains 520,000 or so distinct CDR3 sequences, approximately 22% of which appear only once. These sequences were also reported in another study, on T cells expressing NK-cell markers.

This clonotype was obtained from a woman younger than 30 in good health. V and J are TRBV12-3 or TRBV12-4 and TRBJ2-7, with TRBD2 matching over 12 bases. The sequenced sample consisted of CD4+ T cells sorted from blood. The CDR3: CASTRLAGAGEQYF. For the CDR3, the DNA is TGTGCCAGCACCCGACTAGCGGGAGCTGGGGAGCAGTACTTC.